This T cell receptor beta chain was sequenced for a study of technical replicates of blood from a few donors. Here immunoSEQ multiplex PCR was the method, and the copy in TCRdb shows in-frame clones only, minus some. The table includes around 100,000 clones, around 93% detected once. Trimming removed 4 bases at V and 4 bases at J, with 17 bases between. The CDR3 extends over 16 amino acids. Germline V CDR1 and CDR2: SGHRS, YFSETQ. The clonotype comes from a human donor in good health. The sample consisted of T cells isolated from PBMCs. The chain employs TRBV5-1 and TRBJ2-2; D is undetermined. CDR3 sequence reads: CASSPESFTVTGELFF. CDR3 nucleotides: TGCGCCAGCAGCCCCGAGTCATTTACAGTCACCGGGGAGCTGTTTTTT.